Each of the 12 T cell receptor beta chains below was sequenced from the same sample in a study of blood T cell repertoires in COVID-19. Measured with immunoSEQ multiplex PCR; TCRdb has only the in-frame clones, and not every one. The sample holds roughly 66,000 clones, roughly 82% seen once. The sample taken for sequencing was peripheral blood. The receptors were gathered from a man aged 60 to 75 with acute or convalescent COVID-19.

The rearrangement links TRBV6-5 to TRBJ1-1; TRBD1 agrees at 7 bases. V shed 10 bases, J shed 10 bases, and the junction held 18 bases outside the gene matches. The CDR3 extends over 14 amino acids. Germline-derived CDR1 and CDR2 are MNHEY and SVGAGI. Written as DNA, the CDR3 is TGTGCCACAAAGAAGACAGGGCGTCCCTTGCCAGCTTTCTTT. Protein: CATKKTGRPLPAFF.

The rearrangement uses TRBV11-3 and TRBJ2-1, with 10 bases aligning to TRBD1. The CDR3 runs 16 residues. The germline gives CDR1 SGHNT, CDR2 YENEEA. The J segment lost 4 bases and the V segment lost 5 bases, leaving 8 bases of the junction unmatched. The CDR3 nucleotides are TGTGCCAGCAGCCGAGGGGACAGGGGTAATTACAATGAGCAGTTCTTC. Translation gives CASSRGDRGNYNEQFF.

The CDR3 coding sequence is TGTGCCAGCAGCAACCCCGGGACAGCCGCGGGCGAGCAGTACGTC. This sequence encodes CASSNPGTAAGEQYV. The V call is TRBV5-4, the J call TRBJ2-7; TRBD1 matches 7 bases. The CDR3 runs 15 residues. J lost 6 bases, V lost 4 bases, and 13 bases had no gene match. CDR1 SGHNT and CDR2 YYREEE come from the germline V gene (reference sequence).

V usage is TRBV18 and J usage is TRBJ1-4; D is perhaps TRBD1 (5 bases). Germline values: CDR1 KGHSH, CDR2 LQKENI. The ends were cut back, 6 bases at V and 6 bases at J, with 11 bases in the middle. The CDR3 totals 13 residues. CDR3 loop: CASSLGADEKLFF. CDR3 nucleotides: TGTGCCAGCTCCCTAGGGGCTGATGAAAAACTGTTTTTT.

The V gene is TRBV19, the J gene TRBJ2-5; 10 bases align to TRBD1. J gave up 7 bases and V 6 bases, and 8 bases lay outside the gene matches. Germline V CDR1 and CDR2: LNHDA, SQIVND (reference sequence). The CDR3 contains 14 residues. This CDR3 is CASSGQGVAGTQYF. The CDR3 region has the DNA TGTGCCAGTAGCGGACAGGGGGTAGCGGGGACCCAGTACTTC.

This clone appeared a few times. The chain combines TRBV7-8 with TRBJ1-3; possible D gene TRBD1, 5 bases. CDR3 size: 16 residues. Germline assignment: CDR1 SGHVS and CDR2 FQNEAQ. With 5 bases removed from V and 0 bases from J, the gap between germline ends came to 14 bases. The CDR3 nucleotides are TGTGCCAGCAGCCCCAGGGAAGGGGTCTCTGGAAACACCATATATTTT. Encoded protein: CASSPREGVSGNTIYF.

The chain has TRBV25-1 and TRBJ2-7; TRBD1 matches at 8 bases. The germline CDR1 and CDR2 sequences are MGHDK and SYGVNS. V lost 2 bases to trimming and J lost 6 bases; unmatched junction nucleotides: 9. This CDR3 comprises 15 residues. The CDR3 region is CASSEAGAGGVEQYF. The CDR3 DNA reads as TGTGCCAGCAGTGAAGCAGGGGCAGGGGGCGTCGAGCAGTACTTC.

The chain carries TRBV9 and TRBJ1-3, with a possible D match to TRBD1 (6 bases). The length of the CDR3 is 15 residues. The germline V gene has CDR1 SGDLS and CDR2 YYNGEE. The V end lost 2 bases, the J end lost 2 bases, and 11 bases lay between the germline ends. The CDR3 region has the DNA TGTGCCAGCAGCGTGGAGACAGGAGCTGGAAACACCATATATTTT. Amino acids: CASSVETGAGNTIYF.

This clone came up once. J is TRBJ1-6 and V is TRBV4-1; 7 bases match TRBD1. V gave up 3 bases and J gave up 7 bases; unmatched junction bases: 6. The CDR3 totals 15 residues. Germline loops: CDR1 MGHRA, CDR2 YSYEKL. CDR3 amino acids: CASSQPGQLNSPLHF. As DNA, the CDR3 is TGCGCCAGCAGCCAGCCGGGACAGCTCAATTCACCCCTCCACTTT.

This clone was counted once. The chain links TRBV5-1 to TRBJ1-1; D is perhaps TRBD1 (5 bases). Trimming shortened V by 4 bases and J by 6 bases, and 13 bases separated the two germline ends. The CDR3 runs 13 residues. The germline gives CDR1 SGHRS, CDR2 YFSETQ. As DNA, the CDR3 is TGCGCCAGCAGCGTCCAGGGTTTCGCTGAAGCTTTCTTT. It yields the protein CASSVQGFAEAFF. The entire variable domain, with the rest obtained from reference TRBV5-1 and TRBJ1-1, is as follows: KAGVTQTPRYLIKTRGQQVTLSCSPISGHRSVSWYQQTPGQGLQFLFEYFSETQRNKGNFPGRFSGRQFSNSRSEMNVSTLELGDSALYLCASSVQGFAEAFFGQGTRLTVV.

The sample holds one count of this clone. The chain joins TRBV11-2 to TRBJ2-1, with 8 bases that match TRBD2. The V segment lost 2 bases and the J segment 6 bases; nucleotides outside the gene matches: 3. The CDR3 is made up of 14 amino acids. Looked up from germline, CDR1 is SGHAT and CDR2 is FQNNGV. The CDR3 nucleotides read TGTGCCAGCAGCTTACGGCTAGCGGGCAATGAGCAGTTCTTC. This translates into CASSLRLAGNEQFF. Supplemented by reference TRBV11-2 and TRBJ2-1, the full variable domain reads EAGVAQSPRYKIIEKRQSVAFWCNPISGHATLYWYQQILGQGPKLLIQFQNNGVVDDSQLPKDRFSAERLKGVDSTLKIQPAKLEDSAVYLCASSLRLAGNEQFFGPGTRLTVL.

This clone was found a few times. The chain couples TRBV15 to TRBJ2-5, with 7 bases matching TRBD1. CDR1 is LNHNV, CDR2 YYDKDF, per germline (reference sequence). Germline trimming cut 5 bases from V and 0 bases from J; bases unmatched to any gene: 12. The CDR3 is 17 amino acids. The CDR3 reads CATSARNRGQNQETQYF. CDR3 DNA sequence: TGTGCCACCAGCGCACGGAATCGGGGACAGAACCAAGAGACCCAGTACTTC.